The sequence of this T cell receptor (beta chain) was determined in a study of blood T cells in healthy people across ages. Study results and limitations: A greater number of naive CD4+ cells and higher diversity distinguished long-lived donors from aged donors.

Donor samples were obtained from healthy Caucasian individuals from Russia, aged about 6 to 95. A sample-barcoded 5' primer and a J-beta primer mix were used in a second PCR of roughly 7 to 11 cycles. A template-switch adaptor containing 12 random nucleotides labeled each cDNA molecule. Every sample gave at least 3 million paired-end reads containing CDR3. MiXCR, applied by TCRdb to the 5' RACE reads, yields one record per CDR3 protein. Here the sample spans about 680,000 distinct CDR3 sequences, 45% to 50% being singletons. Note on this clonotype: Its antigen is unidentified.

This CDR3 is built from 14 residues. The germline V gene encodes CDR1 ENHRY and CDR2 SYGVKD. The chain combines TRBV10-3 with TRBJ2-1, with TRBD2 identical over 7 bases. The DNA end is a closer match to TRBJ2-7, so the J assignment may be wrong. The receptor was isolated from an older woman in good health. Sequencing used blood. Here the CDR3 DNA reads TGTGCCACGCGAGCGGGACCCGTCTACAAGGAGCAGTACTTC. It codes for CATRAGPVYKEQYF.